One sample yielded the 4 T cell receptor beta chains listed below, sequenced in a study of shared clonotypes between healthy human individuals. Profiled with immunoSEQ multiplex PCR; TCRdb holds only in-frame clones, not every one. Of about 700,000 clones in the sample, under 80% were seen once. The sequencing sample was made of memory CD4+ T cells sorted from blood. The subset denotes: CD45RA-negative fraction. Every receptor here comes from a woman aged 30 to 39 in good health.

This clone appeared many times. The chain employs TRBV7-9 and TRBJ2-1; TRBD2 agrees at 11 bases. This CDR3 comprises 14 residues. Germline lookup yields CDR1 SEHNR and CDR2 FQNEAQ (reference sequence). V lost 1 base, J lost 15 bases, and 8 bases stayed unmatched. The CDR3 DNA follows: TGTGCCAGCAGCTTAGAACTAGCGGGAGTTGCTTGGTTCTTC. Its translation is CASSLELAGVAWFF.

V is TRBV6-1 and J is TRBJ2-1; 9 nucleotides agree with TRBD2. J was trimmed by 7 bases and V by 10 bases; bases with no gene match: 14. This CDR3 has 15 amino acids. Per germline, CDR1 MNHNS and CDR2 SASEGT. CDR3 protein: CATLRGAGGGNEQFF. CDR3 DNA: TGTGCCACCCTCAGGGGAGCGGGAGGTGGGAATGAGCAGTTCTTC.

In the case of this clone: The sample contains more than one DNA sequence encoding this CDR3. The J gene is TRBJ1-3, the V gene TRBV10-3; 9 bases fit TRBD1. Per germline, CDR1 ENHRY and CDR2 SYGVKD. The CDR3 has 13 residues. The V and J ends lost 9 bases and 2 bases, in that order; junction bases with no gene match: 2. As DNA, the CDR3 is TGTGCCATTTGGACAGGGGCTGGAAACACCATATATTTT. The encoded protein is CAIWTGAGNTIYF.

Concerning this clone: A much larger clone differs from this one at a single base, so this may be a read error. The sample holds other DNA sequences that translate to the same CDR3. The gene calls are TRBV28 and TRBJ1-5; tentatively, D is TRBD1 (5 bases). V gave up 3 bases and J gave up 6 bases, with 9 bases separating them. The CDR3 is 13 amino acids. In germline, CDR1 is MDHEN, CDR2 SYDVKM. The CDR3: CASSLTGGQPQHF. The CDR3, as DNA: TGTGCCAGCAGTTTGACGGGGGGTCAGCCCCAGCATTTT.